This T cell receptor beta chain was identified in a study of graft-versus-host responses after intestinal transplantation. Study results and limitations: Analysis identified GvH clones in recipient marrow, with some appearing first in ileum or blood. Individuals who had graft-donor T cell macrochimerism had allografts that showed high graft-versus-host to host-versus-graft clonal ratios. Early post-transplant falls in HvG clones accompanied the peak levels of circulating GvH clones.

Trimming removed 5 bases from V and 2 bases from J, with 12 bases in between. Germline V gives CDR1 SGHVS, CDR2 FNYEAQ. CDR3 length equals 14 residues. Assay: immunoSEQ multiplex PCR; the TCRdb copy retains only in-frame clones and omits some. The table has roughly 120,000 clones, approximately 96% seen once. A note on this clone: Antigen: not known.

The clonotype was recovered from a human donor who received an intestinal transplant. The chain combines TRBV7-6 with TRBJ1-2; D call uncertain. The input for sequencing was unstimulated CD8+ T cells sorted from spleen or lymph node cells, taken before intestinal transplant. The CDR3 DNA sequence: TGTGCCAGCAGCCCCAACCCACGCAACTATGGCTACACCTTC. It codes for CASSPNPRNYGYTF.